Below are 9 T cell receptor beta chains sequenced from a single sample in a study of T cell responses to AZD1222 COVID-19 vaccine. Sequenced by immunoSEQ multiplex PCR; TCRdb stores in-frame clones only, minus some. The sample carries around 130,000 clones, 70% to 90% recorded once. Material: peripheral blood, obtained on day 0 of AZD1222 vaccination. The source of these receptors is an adult in good health.

The chain combines TRBV3-1 (or the pseudogene TRBV3-2) with TRBJ1-1, with no clear D. V was pared by 1 base and J by 8 bases, with 5 bases between. CDR3 length: 11 residues. The germline V gene encodes CDR1 LGHDT and CDR2 YNNKEL (reference sequence). The CDR3 nucleotides read TGTGCCAGCAGCCAAGGAAGGGAAGCTTTCTTT. This codes for CASSQGREAFF.

This clone showed up just once. The gene calls are TRBV6-2 or TRBV6-3 and TRBJ1-2; 7 bases are shared with TRBD1. Germline values: CDR1 MNHEY, CDR2 SVGEGT. This CDR3 is 15 amino acids long. V shed 2 bases, J shed 4 bases, and the junction held 7 bases outside the gene matches. As DNA, the CDR3 is TGTGCCAGCAGTTACACAGGACAGGCCGTCTATGGCTACACCTTC. Residues: CASSYTGQAVYGYTF.

The chain links TRBV29-1 to TRBJ2-3; a weak D match, TRBD2 (5 bases). The CDR3 runs to 14 residues. Deletions cut 1 base from V and 3 bases from J, with 11 bases between. Germline CDR1 is SQVTM and CDR2 is ANQGSEA. CDR3: CSVEVGRGTDTQYF. CDR3 nucleotide sequence: TGCAGCGTTGAAGTAGGGAGAGGTACAGATACGCAGTATTTT.

The V gene is TRBV30, the J gene TRBJ1-3, with D possibly being TRBD1 (5 bases). This CDR3 contains 14 residues. The germline V and J ends were trimmed by 5 bases and 0 bases, with 11 bases remaining between them. The germline CDR1 and CDR2 sequences are GTSNPN and SVGIG (reference sequence). DNA for the CDR3: TGTGCCTGGGGCCGGGGGGACTCTGGAAACACCATATATTTT. Its translation is CAWGRGDSGNTIYF.

In regard to this clone: At the DNA level, this CDR3 is encoded by other sequences in the same sample as well. This chain links TRBV7-2 with TRBJ1-3; D is ambiguous. Trimming removed 3 bases from V and 0 bases from J, with 6 bases in between. The CDR3 has 14 amino acids. Germline assignment: CDR1 SGHTA and CDR2 FQGNSA. CDR3 in amino acids: CASSLGVSGNTIYF. The CDR3 DNA sequence: TGTGCCAGCAGCTTGGGCGTCTCTGGAAACACCATATATTTT.

V usage is TRBV18 and J usage is TRBJ1-1; D call uncertain. Germline CDR1 is KGHSH and CDR2 is LQKENI. The CDR3 contains 15 residues. V was pared by 2 bases and J by 2 bases, with 12 bases between. Here the CDR3 DNA reads TGTGCCAGCTCACCAATCCAGCCTTTTAACACTGAAGCTTTCTTT. It translates to CASSPIQPFNTEAFF.

The chain joins TRBV10-3 to TRBJ1-6; D remains ambiguous. V shed 0 bases and J shed 9 bases, with 9 bases lying between them. CDR1 ENHRY and CDR2 SYGVKD come from the germline V gene. This CDR3 is built from 14 residues. CDR3 sequence: CAISESPVVSPLHF. CDR3 nucleotides: TGTGCCATCAGTGAGTCGCCGGTAGTTTCACCCCTCCACTTT.

The chain links TRBV19 to TRBJ1-2; 9 nucleotides match TRBD1. Germline loops: CDR1 LNHDA, CDR2 SQIVND (reference sequence). This CDR3 is built from 15 residues. The V segment lost 6 bases and the J segment 4 bases; nucleotides outside the gene matches: 9. CDR3 amino acids: CASSSMATGGYGYTF. CDR3 DNA: TGTGCCAGTAGCAGTATGGCGACAGGGGGCTATGGCTACACCTTC. Full variable domain (outside the CDR3, taken from reference TRBV19 and TRBJ1-2): DGGITQSPKYLFRKEGQNVTLSCEQNLNHDAMYWYRQDPGQGLRLIYYSQIVNDFQKGDIAEGYSVSREKKESFPLTVTSAQKNPTAFYLCASSSMATGGYGYTFGSGTRLTVV.

The CDR3 nucleotides read TGTGCCAGTAGCCCGGGACAGGGGATCGGTGAGCAGTTCTTC. It is translated as CASSPGQGIGEQFF. The V and J genes are TRBV19 and TRBJ2-1, with 10 positions matching TRBD1. The CDR3 has 14 residues. J gave up 9 bases and V 6 bases, and 8 bases lay outside the gene matches. CDR1 and CDR2 (germline): LNHDA, SQIVND (reference sequence). Using reference TRBV19 and TRBJ2-1 for the parts outside the CDR3, the full variable domain is DGGITQSPKYLFRKEGQNVTLSCEQNLNHDAMYWYRQDPGQGLRLIYYSQIVNDFQKGDIAEGYSVSREKKESFPLTVTSAQKNPTAFYLCASSPGQGIGEQFFGPGTRLTVL.